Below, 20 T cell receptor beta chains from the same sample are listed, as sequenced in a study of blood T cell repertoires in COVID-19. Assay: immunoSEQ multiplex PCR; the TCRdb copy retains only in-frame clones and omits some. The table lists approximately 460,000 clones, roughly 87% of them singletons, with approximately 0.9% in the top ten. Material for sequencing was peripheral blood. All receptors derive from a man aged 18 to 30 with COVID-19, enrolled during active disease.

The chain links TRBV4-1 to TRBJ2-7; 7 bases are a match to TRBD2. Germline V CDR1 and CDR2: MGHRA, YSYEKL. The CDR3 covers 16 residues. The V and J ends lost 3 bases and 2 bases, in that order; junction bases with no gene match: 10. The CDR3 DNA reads TGCGCCAGCAGCCAGCCACAGACTAGCCGTACCTACGAGCAGTACTTC. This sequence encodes CASSQPQTSRTYEQYF.

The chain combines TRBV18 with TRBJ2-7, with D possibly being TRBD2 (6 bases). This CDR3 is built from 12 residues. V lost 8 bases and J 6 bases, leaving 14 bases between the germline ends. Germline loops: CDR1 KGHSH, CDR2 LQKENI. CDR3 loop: CASEEVGGEQYF. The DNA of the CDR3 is TGTGCCAGCGAGGAAGTGGGGGGCGAGCAGTACTTC. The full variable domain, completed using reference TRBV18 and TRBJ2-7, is NAGVMQNPRHLVRRRGQEARLRCSPMKGHSHVYWYRQLPEEGLKFMVYLQKENIIDESGMPKERFSAEFPKEGPSILRIQQVVRGDSAAYFCASEEVGGEQYFGPGTRLTVT.

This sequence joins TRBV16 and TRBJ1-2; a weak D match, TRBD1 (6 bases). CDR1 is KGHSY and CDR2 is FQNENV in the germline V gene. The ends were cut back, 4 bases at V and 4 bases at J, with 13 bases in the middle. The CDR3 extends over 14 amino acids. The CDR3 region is CASSPLRQAYGYTF. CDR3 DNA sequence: TGTGCCAGCAGCCCGCTCCGACAGGCCTATGGCTACACCTTC.

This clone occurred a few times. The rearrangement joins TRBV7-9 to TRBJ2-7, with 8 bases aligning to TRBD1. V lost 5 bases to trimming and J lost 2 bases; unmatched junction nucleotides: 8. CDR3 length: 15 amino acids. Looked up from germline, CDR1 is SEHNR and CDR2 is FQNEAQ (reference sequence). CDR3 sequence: CASSARDRSPYEQYF. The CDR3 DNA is TGTGCCAGCAGCGCCCGGGACAGGTCCCCCTACGAGCAGTACTTC.

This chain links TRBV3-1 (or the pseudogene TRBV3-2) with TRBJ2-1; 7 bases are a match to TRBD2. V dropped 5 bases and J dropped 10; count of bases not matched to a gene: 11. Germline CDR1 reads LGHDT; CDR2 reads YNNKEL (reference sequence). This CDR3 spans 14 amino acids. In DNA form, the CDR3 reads TGTGCCAGCAGCAAGCGGGGCCACGCGTGGGAGCAGTTCTTC. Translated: CASSKRGHAWEQFF.

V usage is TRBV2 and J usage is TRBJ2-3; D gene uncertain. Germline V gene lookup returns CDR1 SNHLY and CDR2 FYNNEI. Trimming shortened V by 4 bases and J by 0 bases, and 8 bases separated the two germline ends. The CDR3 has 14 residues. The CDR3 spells CASSGPVSTDTQYF. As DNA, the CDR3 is TGTGCCAGCAGTGGGCCAGTAAGCACAGATACGCAGTATTTT.

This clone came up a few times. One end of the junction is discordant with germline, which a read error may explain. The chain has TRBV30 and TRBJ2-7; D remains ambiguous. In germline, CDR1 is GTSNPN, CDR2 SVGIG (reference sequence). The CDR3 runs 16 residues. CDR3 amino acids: CAWSARLASTSFEQYF. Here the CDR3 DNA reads TGTGCCTGGAGCGCCCGTTTAGCATCCACCTCCTTCGAGCAGTACTTC.

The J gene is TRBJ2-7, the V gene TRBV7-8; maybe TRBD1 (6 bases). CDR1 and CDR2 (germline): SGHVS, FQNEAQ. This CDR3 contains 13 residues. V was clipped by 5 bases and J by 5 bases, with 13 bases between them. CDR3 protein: CASSDPSGDEQYF. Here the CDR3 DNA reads TGTGCCAGCAGCGACCCCTCAGGGGACGAGCAGTACTTC. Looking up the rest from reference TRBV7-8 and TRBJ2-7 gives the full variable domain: GAGVSQSPRYKVAKRGQDVALRCDPISGHVSLFWYQQALGQGPEFLTYFQNEAQLDKSGLPSDRFFAERPEGSVSTLKIQRTQQEDSAVYLCASSDPSGDEQYFGPGTRLTVT.

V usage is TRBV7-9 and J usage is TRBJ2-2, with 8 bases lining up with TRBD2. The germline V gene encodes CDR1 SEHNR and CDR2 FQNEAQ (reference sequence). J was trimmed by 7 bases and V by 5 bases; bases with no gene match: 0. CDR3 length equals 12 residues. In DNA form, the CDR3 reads TGTGCCAGCAGCCGGGAGGGCGGGGAGCTGTTTTTT. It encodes CASSREGGELFF. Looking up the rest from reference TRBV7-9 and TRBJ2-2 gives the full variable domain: DTGVSQNPRHKITKRGQNVTFRCDPISEHNRLYWYRQTLGQGPEFLTYFQNEAQLEKSRLLSDRFSAERPKGSFSTLEIQRTEQGDSAMYLCASSREGGELFFGEGSRLTVL.

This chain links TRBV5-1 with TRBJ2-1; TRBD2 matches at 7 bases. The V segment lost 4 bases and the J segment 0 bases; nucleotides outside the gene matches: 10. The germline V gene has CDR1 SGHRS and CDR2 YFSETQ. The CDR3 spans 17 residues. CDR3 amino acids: CASSSSTSGASYNEQFF. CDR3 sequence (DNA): TGCGCCAGCAGCAGCAGTACAAGCGGGGCCTCCTACAATGAGCAGTTCTTC.

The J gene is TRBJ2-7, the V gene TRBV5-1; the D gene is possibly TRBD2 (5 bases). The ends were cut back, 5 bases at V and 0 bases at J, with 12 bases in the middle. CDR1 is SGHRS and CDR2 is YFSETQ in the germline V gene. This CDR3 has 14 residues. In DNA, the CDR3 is TGCGCCAGCAGGGGTGGGAGAGCCTCCTACGAGCAGTACTTC. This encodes CASRGGRASYEQYF.

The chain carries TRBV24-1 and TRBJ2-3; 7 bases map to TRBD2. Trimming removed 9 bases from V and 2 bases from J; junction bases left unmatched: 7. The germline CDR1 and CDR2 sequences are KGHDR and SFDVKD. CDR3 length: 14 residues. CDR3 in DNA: TGTGCCACCGGGGAGCGGGACCTCACAGATACGCAGTATTTT. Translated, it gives CATGERDLTDTQYF.

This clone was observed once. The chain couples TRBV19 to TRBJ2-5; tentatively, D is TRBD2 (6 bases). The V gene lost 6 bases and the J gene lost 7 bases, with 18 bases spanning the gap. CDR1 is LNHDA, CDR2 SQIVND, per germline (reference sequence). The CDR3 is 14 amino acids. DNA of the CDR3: TGTGCCAGTAGGGATTCTGCACTCGGGGGGACCCAGTACTTC. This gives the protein CASRDSALGGTQYF.

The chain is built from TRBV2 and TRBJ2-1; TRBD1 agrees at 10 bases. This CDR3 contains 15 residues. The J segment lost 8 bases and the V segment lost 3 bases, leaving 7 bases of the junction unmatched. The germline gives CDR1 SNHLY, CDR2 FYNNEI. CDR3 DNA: TGTGCCAGCAGTGACCGGGACAGGGGACGGGATGAGCAGTTCTTC. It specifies CASSDRDRGRDEQFF.

CDR3 in amino acids: CASSTGTYNSPLHF. Here the CDR3 DNA reads TGTGCCAGCAGTACAGGGACCTATAATTCACCCCTCCACTTT. The J gene is TRBJ1-6, the V gene TRBV27; a weak D match, TRBD1 (6 bases). The CDR3 consists of 14 residues. Germline CDR1 MNHEY, CDR2 SMNVEV (reference sequence). V gave up 5 bases and J gave up 2 bases, with 7 bases separating them.

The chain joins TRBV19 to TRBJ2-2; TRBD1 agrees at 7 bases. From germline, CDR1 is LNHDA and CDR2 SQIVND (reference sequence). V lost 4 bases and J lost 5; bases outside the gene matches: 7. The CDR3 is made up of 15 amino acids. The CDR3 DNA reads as TGTGCCAGTAGTACAACAGGGGCCGCGACCGGGGAGCTGTTTTTT. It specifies CASSTTGAATGELFF.

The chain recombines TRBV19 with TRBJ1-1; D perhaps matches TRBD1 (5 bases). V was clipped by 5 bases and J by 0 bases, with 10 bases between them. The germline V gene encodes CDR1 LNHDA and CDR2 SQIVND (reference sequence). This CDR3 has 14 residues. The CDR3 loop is CASSRQLLNTEAFF. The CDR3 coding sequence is TGTGCCAGTAGTCGACAGCTTCTGAACACTGAAGCTTTCTTT.

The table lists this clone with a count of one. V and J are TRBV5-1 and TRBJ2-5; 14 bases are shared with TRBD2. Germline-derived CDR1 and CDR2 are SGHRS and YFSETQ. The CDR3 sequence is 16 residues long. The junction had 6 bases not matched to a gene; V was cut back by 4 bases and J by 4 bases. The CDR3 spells CASSVDGTSGRETQYF. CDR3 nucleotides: TGCGCCAGCAGCGTAGATGGGACTAGCGGGAGAGAGACCCAGTACTTC.

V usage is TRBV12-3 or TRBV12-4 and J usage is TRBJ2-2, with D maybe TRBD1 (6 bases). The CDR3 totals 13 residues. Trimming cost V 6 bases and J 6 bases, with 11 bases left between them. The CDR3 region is CASSPRQAGELFF. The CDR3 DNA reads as TGTGCCAGCAGCCCTAGACAGGCCGGGGAGCTGTTTTTT.

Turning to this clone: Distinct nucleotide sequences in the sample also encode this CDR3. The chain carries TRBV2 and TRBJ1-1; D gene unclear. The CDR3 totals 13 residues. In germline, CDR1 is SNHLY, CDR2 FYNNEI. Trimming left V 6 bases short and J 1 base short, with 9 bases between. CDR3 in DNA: TGTGCCAGCAGATTAACAGAGAACACTGAAGCTTTCTTT. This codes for CASRLTENTEAFF.